This T cell receptor (beta chain) was captured in a study of human T cells and chemical hapten exposure. Germline CDR1 is KGHDR and CDR2 is SFDVKD. Trimming took 0 bases from V and 2 from J, leaving 5 bases between them. This CDR3 has 14 amino acids. Time point given: patch test 2, 6 weeks after DPC sensitization. Treatment specified: therapeutic diphenylcyclopropenone sensitization with weekly scalp DPC. TCRdb reprocessed the RACE reads with MiXCR, giving one entry per CDR3 protein. The sample contains about 40,000 distinct CDR3 sequences, 3.3% of which appear only once. This clonotype was seen ten or more times.

The receptor was isolated from a man aged 35-49 years with alopecia areata. Some clones in this sample may be carry-over from other donors' samples. V usage is TRBV24-1 and J usage is TRBJ2-3; D gene unclear. The material sequenced was whole blood, taken in connection with sensitization to the hapten diphenylcyclopropenone (DPC). The CDR3 loop is CATSDLTPTDTQYF. CDR3 nucleotide sequence: TGTGCCACCAGTGATTTGACTCCCACAGATACGCAGTATTTT.